The rows below give T cell receptor beta chains drawn from one sample of a study of blood T cell repertoires in COVID-19. Sequencing used immunoSEQ multiplex PCR; TCRdb keeps in-frame clones, though not all of them. The sample comprises approximately 75,000 clones, approximately 85% of which are singletons, and 5.1% rests with the top ten. The sequencing input was peripheral blood. These receptors originate from a man older than 75 with acute or convalescent COVID-19. CDR3s include the opening cysteine and the closing phenylalanine or tryptophan. D genes are given only for firm matches. Expanded clones get a size class; other rows say once, few or many, or leave the size out.

TRBD2	-	TRBV28	TRBJ2-5	TGTGCCAGCAGTTTACCCGGACTAGCGGGCTTGGGGGTGCAAGAGACCCAGTACTTC	CASSLPGLAGLGVQETQYF
TRBD1	-	TRBV28	TRBJ1-5	TGTGCCAGCAGGCCCAAGGGACAGGGGGGGGTGAATCAGCCCCAGCATTTT	CASRPKGQGGVNQPQHF
TRBD2	-	TRBV19	TRBJ2-1	TGTGCCAGTAGTATAGGGACTAGCGGGCCCAGCTCCTACAATGAGCAGTTCTTC	CASSIGTSGPSSYNEQFF
TRBD1	-	TRBV27	TRBJ1-1	TGTGCCAGCAGTTTAGTTATCGGGACAGGGAATTCGGAGGCTTTCTTT	CASSLVIGTGNSEAFF
-	-	TRBV2	TRBJ2-2	TGTGCCAGCAATCAATTCGAGGCGACCGGGGAGCTGTTTTTT	CASNQFEATGELFF
TRBD2	-	TRBV9	TRBJ2-5	TGTGCCAGCAGCGCAGCGGGAGAAGGGACCCAGTACTTC	CASSAAGEGTQYF
-	-	TRBV3-1/TRBV3-2	TRBJ2-7	TGTGCCAGCAGCCAAGATTACAGCTCCTACGAGCAGTACTTC	CASSQDYSSYEQYF
-	-	TRBV19	TRBJ2-7	TGTGCCAGTAGTACCCGCGGTAGCGGCGCCTACGAGCAGTACTTC	CASSTRGSGAYEQYF
-	-	TRBV28	TRBJ1-5	TGTGCCAGCAGTTCCATTACAGGGCATAGCAATCAGCCCCAGCATTTT	CASSSITGHSNQPQHF
-	-	TRBV4-3	TRBJ2-2	TGCGCCAGCAGCCAAGGCGGCCGGAACACCGGGGAGCTGTTTTTT	CASSQGGRNTGELFF
TRBD1	-	TRBV5-8	TRBJ2-4	TGTGCCAGCAGCTCTCGGCCAGGGGGAAATTCACTAGCCAAAAACATTCAGTACTTC	CASSSRPGGNSLAKNIQYF
TRBD1	-	TRBV6-5	TRBJ2-1	TGTGCCAGCAGTTTTGGGACAGGGGCCTACAATGAGCAGTTCTTC	CASSFGTGAYNEQFF
TRBD2	few	TRBV6-5	TRBJ2-7	TGTGCCAGCAGTTTAACTAGCGGGGGGTCCTACGAGCAGTACTTC	CASSLTSGGSYEQYF
-	-	TRBV12-2	TRBJ2-4	TGTGCAAGTCGCGCCGGGCCTGACAGGGCAACTCAGTACTTC	CASRAGPDRATQYF
TRBD2	-	TRBV7-2	TRBJ2-5	TGTGCCAGCAGCCCCTGGGAGGGACGTGGGACCCAGTACTTC	CASSPWEGRGTQYF
TRBD2	-	TRBV5-1	TRBJ2-7	TGCGCCAGCAGCTTGGGTTCAGCGGGAACCTACGAGCAGTACTTC	CASSLGSAGTYEQYF
TRBD1	-	TRBV5-4	TRBJ2-7	TGTGCCAGCAGCATACTGGACAGGGAGACCTACGAGCAGTACTTC	CASSILDRETYEQYF